This T cell receptor beta chain came from a study of T cell changes during pregnancy in multiple sclerosis. The CDR3 spans 15 residues. V dropped 2 bases and J dropped 3; count of bases not matched to a gene: 4. Germline-derived CDR1 and CDR2 are KGHSH and LQKENI. Some clones are missing from TCRdb's copy, which holds only in-frame ones; the method was immunoSEQ multiplex PCR. The table records over 90,000 clones, 75% to 95% of them present only once. The V and J genes are TRBV18 and TRBJ2-3; 8 nucleotides line up with TRBD1. The receptor's source is a female donor with multiple sclerosis, enrolled in a pregnancy study. Source: peripheral blood, taken before pregnancy. The CDR3 DNA reads TGTGCCAGCTCACCAAGGACAGGGTCAACAGATACGCAGTATTTT. Translated: CASSPRTGSTDTQYF.